The 8 T cell receptor beta chains presented below share a single source sample, sequenced in a study of control samples from healthy donors and cancer patients. TCRdb keeps only in-frame clones here, not all; method: immunoSEQ multiplex PCR. The sample has about 110,000 clones, around 87% seen once. What was sequenced was PBMCs. These receptors came from an older woman with lung cancer.

The genes are TRBV18 and TRBJ1-3; the D gene is possibly TRBD1 (6 bases). CDR3 length: 15 residues. With 2 bases removed from V and 7 bases from J, the gap between germline ends came to 15 bases. Germline CDR1 and CDR2: KGHSH and LQKENI. The chain's CDR3 is CASSPEVQGRNTIYF. In DNA, the CDR3 is TGTGCCAGCTCACCAGAGGTACAGGGAAGGAACACCATATATTTT.

J is TRBJ1-5 and V is TRBV28; D is unclear. Germline assignment: CDR1 MDHEN and CDR2 SYDVKM. The CDR3 runs 11 residues. V lost 5 bases and J lost 4, with 3 bases in between. The CDR3 is CASSTNQPQHF. As DNA, the CDR3 is TGTGCCAGCAGTACAAATCAGCCCCAGCATTTT.

The J gene is TRBJ2-1, the V gene TRBV6-5, with 9 positions matching TRBD2. With V trimmed by 4 bases and J by 4 bases, 5 bases remained unmatched. This CDR3 has 15 amino acids. CDR1 is MNHEY, CDR2 SVGAGI, per germline. The CDR3 coding sequence is TGTGCCAGCAGTTCTTTAGCGGGAGAGTACAATGAGCAGTTCTTC. It codes for CASSSLAGEYNEQFF.

The chain carries TRBV6-5 and TRBJ1-2, with D hard to call. V was pared by 0 bases and J by 5 bases, with 16 bases between. Germline loops: CDR1 MNHEY, CDR2 SVGAGI. The CDR3 is made up of 16 amino acids. CDR3 sequence: CASSYSGYPADYGYTF. The CDR3 nucleotides read TGTGCCAGCAGTTACTCCGGGTACCCGGCTGATTATGGCTACACCTTC.

The chain links TRBV12-5 to TRBJ2-2; 13 nucleotides line up with TRBD2. CDR1 is LGHNT and CDR2 is FRNRAP in the germline V gene. Losses at the gene ends were 0 bases for V and 7 bases for J; bases not matched to a gene: 5. The CDR3 extends over 17 amino acids. This CDR3 reads CASGLVQGTSGIGELFF. The DNA of the CDR3 is TGTGCTAGTGGTTTGGTACAGGGGACTAGCGGGATCGGGGAGCTGTTTTTT.

The chain is built from TRBV5-1 and TRBJ1-1; D gene unclear. In germline, CDR1 is SGHRS, CDR2 YFSETQ. V lost 1 base to trimming and J lost 2 bases, with 12 bases between them. The CDR3 totals 15 residues. The CDR3 spells CASSLNEQLNTEAFF. The CDR3 DNA follows: TGCGCCAGCAGCTTGAACGAGCAGCTAAACACTGAAGCTTTCTTT.

The chain employs TRBV3-1 (or the pseudogene TRBV3-2) and TRBJ1-2; a weak D match, TRBD1 (5 bases). The V gene's germline CDR1 is LGHDT and CDR2 YNNKEL (reference sequence). The length of the CDR3 is 14 residues. V was shortened by 1 base and J by 7 bases, with 13 bases between the two germline ends. CDR3 sequence: CASSQVGGVSGYTF. The DNA for the CDR3 is TGTGCCAGCAGCCAAGTGGGGGGGGTCTCTGGCTACACCTTC.

In DNA, the CDR3 is TGCGCCAGCAGCTTACCCGACAGGGGGCGAAGACCCACCGGGGAGCTGTTTTTT. It codes for CASSLPDRGRRPTGELFF. The chain uses TRBV5-1 and TRBJ2-2, with 10 positions matching TRBD1. Germline V gives CDR1 SGHRS, CDR2 YFSETQ. CDR3 length: 18 amino acids. After removal of 2 bases from V and 4 bases from J, the junction contained 11 bases not matched to a gene.